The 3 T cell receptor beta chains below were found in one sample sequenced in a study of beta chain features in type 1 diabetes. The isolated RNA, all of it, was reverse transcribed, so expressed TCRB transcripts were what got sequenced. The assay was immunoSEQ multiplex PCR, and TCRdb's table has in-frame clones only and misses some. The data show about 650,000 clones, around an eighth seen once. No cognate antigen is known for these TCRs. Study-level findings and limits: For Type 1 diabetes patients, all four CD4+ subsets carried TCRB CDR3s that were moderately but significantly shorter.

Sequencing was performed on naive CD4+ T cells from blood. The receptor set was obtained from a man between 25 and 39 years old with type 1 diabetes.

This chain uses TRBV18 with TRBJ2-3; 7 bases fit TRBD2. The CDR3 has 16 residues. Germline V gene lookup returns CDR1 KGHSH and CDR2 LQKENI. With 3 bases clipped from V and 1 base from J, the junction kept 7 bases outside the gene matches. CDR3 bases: TGTGCCAGCTCACCCCCCGTCAGCGGGGGCACAGATACGCAGTATTTT. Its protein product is CASSPPVSGGTDTQYF. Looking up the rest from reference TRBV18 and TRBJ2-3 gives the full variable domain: NAGVMQNPRHLVRRRGQEARLRCSPMKGHSHVYWYRQLPEEGLKFMVYLQKENIIDESGMPKERFSAEFPKEGPSILRIQQVVRGDSAAYFCASSPPVSGGTDTQYFGPGTRLTVL.

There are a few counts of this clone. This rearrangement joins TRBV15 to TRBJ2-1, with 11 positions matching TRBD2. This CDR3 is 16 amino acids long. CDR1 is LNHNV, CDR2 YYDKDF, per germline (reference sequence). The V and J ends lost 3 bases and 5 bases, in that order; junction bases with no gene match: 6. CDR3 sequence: CATSSTASGGNNEQFF. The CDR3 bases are TGTGCCACCAGCAGCACTGCTAGCGGGGGGAACAATGAGCAGTTCTTC.

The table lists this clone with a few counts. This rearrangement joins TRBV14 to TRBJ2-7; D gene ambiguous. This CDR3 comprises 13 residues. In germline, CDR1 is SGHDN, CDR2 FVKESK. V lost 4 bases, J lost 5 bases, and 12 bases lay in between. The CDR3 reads CASSRSPAHEQYF. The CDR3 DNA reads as TGTGCCAGCAGCCGCTCCCCGGCCCACGAGCAGTACTTC.